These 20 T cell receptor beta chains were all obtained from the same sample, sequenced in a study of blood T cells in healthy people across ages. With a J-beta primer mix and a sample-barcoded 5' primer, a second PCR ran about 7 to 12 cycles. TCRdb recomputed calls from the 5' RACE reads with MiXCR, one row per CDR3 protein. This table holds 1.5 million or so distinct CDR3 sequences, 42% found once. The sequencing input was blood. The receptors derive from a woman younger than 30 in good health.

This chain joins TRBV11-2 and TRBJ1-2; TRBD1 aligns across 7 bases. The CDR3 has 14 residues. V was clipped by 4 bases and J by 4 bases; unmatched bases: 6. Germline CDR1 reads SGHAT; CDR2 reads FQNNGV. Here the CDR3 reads CASSSGQELYGYTF. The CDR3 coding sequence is TGTGCCAGCAGCTCCGGACAGGAACTCTATGGCTACACCTTC.

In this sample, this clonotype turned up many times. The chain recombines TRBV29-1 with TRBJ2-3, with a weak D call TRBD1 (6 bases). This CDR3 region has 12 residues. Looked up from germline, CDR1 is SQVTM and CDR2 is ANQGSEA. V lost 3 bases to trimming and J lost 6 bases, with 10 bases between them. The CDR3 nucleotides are TGCAGCGTTGAGCGAGGGGGTGATACGCAGTATTTT. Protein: CSVERGGDTQYF.

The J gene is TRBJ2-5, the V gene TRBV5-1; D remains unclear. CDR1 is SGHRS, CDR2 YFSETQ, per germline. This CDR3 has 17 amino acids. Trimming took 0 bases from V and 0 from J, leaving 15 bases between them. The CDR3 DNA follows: TGCGCCAGCAGCTTGGCCCAGGCTAACGATTACCAAGAGACCCAGTACTTC. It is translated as CASSLAQANDYQETQYF.

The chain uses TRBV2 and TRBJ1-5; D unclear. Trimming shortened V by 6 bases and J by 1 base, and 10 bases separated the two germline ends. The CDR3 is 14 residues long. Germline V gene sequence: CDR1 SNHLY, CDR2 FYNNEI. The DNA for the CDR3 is TGTGCCAGCAGCCCCTCGGCCAGCAATCAGCCCCAGCATTTT. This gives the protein CASSPSASNQPQHF.

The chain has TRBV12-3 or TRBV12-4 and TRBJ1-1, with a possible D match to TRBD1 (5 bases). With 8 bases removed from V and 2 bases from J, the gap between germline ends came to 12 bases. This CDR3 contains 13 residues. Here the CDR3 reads CASATGLNTEAFF. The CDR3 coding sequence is TGTGCCAGCGCCACAGGCCTAAACACTGAAGCTTTCTTT.

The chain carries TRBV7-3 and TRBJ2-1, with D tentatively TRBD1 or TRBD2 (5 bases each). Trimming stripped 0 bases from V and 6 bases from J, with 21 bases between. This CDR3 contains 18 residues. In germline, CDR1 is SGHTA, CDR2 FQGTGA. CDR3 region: CASSLTGSGSGQVNEQFF. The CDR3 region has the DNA TGTGCCAGCAGCTTAACGGGATCCGGCTCGGGGCAAGTCAATGAGCAGTTCTTC.

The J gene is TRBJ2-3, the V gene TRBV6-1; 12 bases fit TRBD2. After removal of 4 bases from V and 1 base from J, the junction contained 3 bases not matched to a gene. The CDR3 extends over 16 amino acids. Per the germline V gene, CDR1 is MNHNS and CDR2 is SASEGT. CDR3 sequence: CASSGGLAGRTDTQYF. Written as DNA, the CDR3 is TGTGCCAGCAGTGGCGGACTAGCGGGGCGCACAGATACGCAGTATTTT.

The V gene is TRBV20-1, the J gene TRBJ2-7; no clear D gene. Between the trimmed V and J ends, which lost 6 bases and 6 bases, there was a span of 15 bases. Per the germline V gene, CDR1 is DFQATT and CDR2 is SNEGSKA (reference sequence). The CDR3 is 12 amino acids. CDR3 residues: CSALHLLSEQYF. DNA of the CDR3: TGCAGTGCCCTTCACTTACTGTCCGAGCAGTACTTC.

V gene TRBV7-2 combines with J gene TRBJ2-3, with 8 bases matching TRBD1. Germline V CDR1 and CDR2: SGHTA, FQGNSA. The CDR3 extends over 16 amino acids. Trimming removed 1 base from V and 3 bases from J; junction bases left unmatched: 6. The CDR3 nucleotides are TGTGCCAGCAGCTTAGGGGCAGGGGGCTGGACAGATACGCAGTATTTT. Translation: CASSLGAGGWTDTQYF.

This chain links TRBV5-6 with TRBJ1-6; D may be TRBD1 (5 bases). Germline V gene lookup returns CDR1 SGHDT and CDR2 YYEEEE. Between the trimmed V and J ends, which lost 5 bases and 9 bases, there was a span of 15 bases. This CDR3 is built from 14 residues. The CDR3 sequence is CASRTLVGGSPLHF. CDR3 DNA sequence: TGTGCCAGCAGAACCCTAGTGGGGGGTTCACCCCTCCACTTT.

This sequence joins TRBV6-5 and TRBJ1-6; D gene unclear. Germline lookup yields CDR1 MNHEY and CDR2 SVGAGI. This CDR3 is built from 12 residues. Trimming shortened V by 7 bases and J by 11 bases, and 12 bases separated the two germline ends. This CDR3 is CASTKKGAPLHF. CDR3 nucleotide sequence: TGTGCCAGCACCAAAAAGGGCGCACCCCTCCACTTT.

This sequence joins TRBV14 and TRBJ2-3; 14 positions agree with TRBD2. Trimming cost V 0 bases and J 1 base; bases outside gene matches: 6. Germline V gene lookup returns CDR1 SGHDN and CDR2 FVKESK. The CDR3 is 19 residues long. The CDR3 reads CASSQERLAGGSRTDTQYF. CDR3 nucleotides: TGTGCCAGCAGCCAAGAGCGACTAGCGGGAGGGTCCCGCACAGATACGCAGTATTTT.

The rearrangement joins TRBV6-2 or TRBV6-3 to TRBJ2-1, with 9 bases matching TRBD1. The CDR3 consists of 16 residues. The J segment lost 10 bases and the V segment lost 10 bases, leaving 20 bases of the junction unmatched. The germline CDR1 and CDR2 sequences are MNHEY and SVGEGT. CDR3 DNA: TGTGCCACCTCCCGGGGGACAGGGCCTCATACTAAGGAGCAGTTCTTC. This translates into CATSRGTGPHTKEQFF.

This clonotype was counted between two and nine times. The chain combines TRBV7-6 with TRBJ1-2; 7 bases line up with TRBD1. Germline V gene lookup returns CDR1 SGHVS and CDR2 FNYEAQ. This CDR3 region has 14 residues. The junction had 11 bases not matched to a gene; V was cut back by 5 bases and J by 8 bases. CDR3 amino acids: CASSGRDRSDGYTF. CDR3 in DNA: TGTGCCAGCAGCGGCCGGGACAGAAGTGACGGCTACACCTTC.

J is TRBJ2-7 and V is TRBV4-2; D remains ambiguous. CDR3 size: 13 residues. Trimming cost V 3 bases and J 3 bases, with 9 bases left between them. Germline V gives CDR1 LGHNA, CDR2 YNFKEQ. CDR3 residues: CASSQRSLYEQYF. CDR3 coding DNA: TGTGCCAGCAGCCAGAGATCACTCTACGAGCAGTACTTC.

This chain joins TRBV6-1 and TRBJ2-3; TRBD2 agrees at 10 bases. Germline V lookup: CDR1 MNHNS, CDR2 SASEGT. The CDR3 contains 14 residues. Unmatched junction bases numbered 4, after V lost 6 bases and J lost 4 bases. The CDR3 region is CASRLAGVADTQYF. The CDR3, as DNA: TGTGCCAGCAGGCTAGCGGGAGTTGCAGATACGCAGTATTTT.

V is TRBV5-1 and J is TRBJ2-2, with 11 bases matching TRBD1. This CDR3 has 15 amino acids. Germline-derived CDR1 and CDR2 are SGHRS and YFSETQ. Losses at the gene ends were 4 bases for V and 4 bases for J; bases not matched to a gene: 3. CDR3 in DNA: TGCGCCAGCAGCATTGGACAGGGGGCCACCGGGGAGCTGTTTTTT. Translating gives CASSIGQGATGELFF.

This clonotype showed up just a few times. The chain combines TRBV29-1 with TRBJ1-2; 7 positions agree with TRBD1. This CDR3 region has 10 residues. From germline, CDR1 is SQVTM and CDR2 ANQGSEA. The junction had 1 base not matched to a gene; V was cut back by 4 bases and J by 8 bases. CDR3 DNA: TGCAGCGTTGTAGGGGGCGGCTACACCTTC. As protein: CSVVGGGYTF.

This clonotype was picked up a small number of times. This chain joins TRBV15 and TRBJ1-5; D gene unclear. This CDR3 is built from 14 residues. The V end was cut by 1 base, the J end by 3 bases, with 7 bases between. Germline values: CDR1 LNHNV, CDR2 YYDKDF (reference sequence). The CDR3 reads CATSRAANNQPQHF. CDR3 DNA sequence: TGTGCCACCAGCAGAGCGGCCAACAATCAGCCCCAGCATTTT.

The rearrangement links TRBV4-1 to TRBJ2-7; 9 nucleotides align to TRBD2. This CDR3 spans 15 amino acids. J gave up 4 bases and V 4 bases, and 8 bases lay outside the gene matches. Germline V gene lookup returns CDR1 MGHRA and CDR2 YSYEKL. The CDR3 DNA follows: TGCGCCAGCAGCCGGGTGCTAGCGGGACCTTACGAGCAGTACTTC. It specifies CASSRVLAGPYEQYF.